The clone carrying this T cell receptor (beta chain) appeared once. PCR used 60 Vbeta primers and 13 Jbeta primers. Data came from immunoSEQ multiplex PCR; TCRdb stores just in-frame clones and leaves some out. The sample carries 130,000 or so clones, 82% recorded once. This sample stems from a study of cytomegalovirus exposure and HLA in healthy donors. V gave up 5 bases and J gave up 3 bases; unmatched junction bases: 7. The CDR3 extends over 14 amino acids. Germline lookup yields CDR1 SGDLS and CDR2 YYNGEE. This sequence was found in a man aged 18 to 29 in good health and CMV-seropositive. The sequencing sample was made of PBMCs. This rearrangement joins TRBV9 to TRBJ2-7, with 8 bases matching TRBD2. CDR3 bases: TGTGCCAGCAGTGCCCGGGGGGGCCTCTACGAGCAGTACTTC. It codes for CASSARGGLYEQYF.